This TCR beta chain appears in the sequencing data of a study of blood T cell repertoires in COVID-19. The V and J ends lost 4 bases and 0 bases, in that order; junction bases with no gene match: 7. CDR3 length equals 15 residues. The germline gives CDR1 SGDLS, CDR2 YYNGEE. The protocol was immunoSEQ multiplex PCR, while the TCRdb copy is restricted to in-frame clones and leaves out a portion. This table has 200,000 to 250,000 clones, approximately 83% appearing once. The source material was peripheral blood. The J gene is TRBJ2-7, the V gene TRBV9; TRBD1 aligns across 7 bases. This TCR derives from a human donor in a cohort sampled during active COVID-19. In nucleotides, the CDR3 is TGTGCCAGCAGCCCCGGACAGGAGTACTCCTACGAGCAGTACTTC. Amino acids: CASSPGQEYSYEQYF. Complete variable domain (other parts from reference TRBV9 and TRBJ2-7): DSGVTQTPKHLITATGQRVTLRCSPRSGDLSVYWYQQSLDQGLQFLIQYYNGEERAKGNILERFSAQQFPDLHSELNLSSLELGDSALYFCASSPGQEYSYEQYFGPGTRLTVT.